These T cell receptor beta chains were read from a single sample in a study of blood T cell repertoires in COVID-19. Libraries were prepared by immunoSEQ multiplex PCR; TCRdb keeps only in-frame clonotypes and omits some of them. The top ten hold just under 0.8% of the sample, which has over 250,000 clones, approximately 86% seen once. The sample taken for sequencing was peripheral blood. These TCRs come from a woman in her 30s with acute or convalescent COVID-19. The CDR3 runs from the conserved cysteine through the conserved F or W. Each record gives: CDR3 length, clone size, D gene, J gene, V gene, CDR3 DNA, CDR3 protein. The D gene is left open where the match is weak. Not every row has a clone size; where given, it reads once, few, many or a size class.

15	NA	NA	TRBJ2-1	TRBV7-2	TGTGCCAGCAGCTTAGTCAGGGCAAGCTACAATGAGCAGTTCTTC	CASSLVRASYNEQFF
15	once	TRBD2	TRBJ2-3	TRBV27	TGTGCCAGCAGTTTGGTGAGCGGGGTAACAGATACGCAGTATTTT	CASSLVSGVTDTQYF
16	NA	NA	TRBJ2-3	TRBV24-1	TGTGCCACCAGTGACCCACGGGTAGCGGGCACAGATACGCAGTATTTT	CATSDPRVAGTDTQYF
12	NA	NA	TRBJ2-5	TRBV29-1	TGCAGCGGGGGGAGAGGAGGGGAGACCCAGTACTTC	CSGGRGGETQYF
14	NA	NA	TRBJ1-4	TRBV7-2	TGTGCCAGCAGCTTAGTAGGCGGGAATGAAAAACTGTTTTTT	CASSLVGGNEKLFF
18	NA	TRBD1	TRBJ2-6	TRBV15	TGTGCCACCAGCAGCCAGGACAGGGGGGTCTCTGGGGCCAACGTCCTGACTTTC	CATSSQDRGVSGANVLTF
16	NA	NA	TRBJ1-4	TRBV5-6	TGTGCCAGCAGCTATGAGGGGGTCGGTACTAATGAAAAACTGTTTTTT	CASSYEGVGTNEKLFF
17	NA	TRBD2	TRBJ2-3	TRBV4-2	TGTGCCAGCAGTGGGACTAGCGGGAGGGCCGGAGGTGATACGCAGTATTTT	CASSGTSGRAGGDTQYF
15	NA	NA	TRBJ2-3	TRBV7-2	TGTGCCAGCAGCTTATATATCCGGAGCACAGATACGCAGTATTTT	CASSLYIRSTDTQYF
17	NA	TRBD2	TRBJ2-1	TRBV25-1	TGTGCCAGCAGTGGATGGACTAGCGGGTCCTCCTACAATGAGCAGTTCTTC	CASSGWTSGSSYNEQFF
15	NA	NA	TRBJ2-3	TRBV21-1	TGTGCCAGCAGCAGACAGGTTTCTAGCACAGATACGCAGTATTTT	CASSRQVSSTDTQYF
20	NA	NA	TRBJ2-7	TRBV21-1	TGTGCCAGCAGCAAAGGAGGCTTTAGGGTAGCGGGAGTTGAGGGCTACGAGCAGTACTTC	CASSKGGFRVAGVEGYEQYF
13	NA	NA	TRBJ1-2	TRBV3-1/TRBV3-2	TGTGCCAGCAGCCAACCCCAGGGAGGTGGCTACACCTTC	CASSQPQGGGYTF
18	NA	TRBD2	TRBJ2-1	TRBV13	TGTGCCAGCAGCTTAGACCCTTTAACTAGCGCCGAGGACAATGAGCAGTTCTTC	CASSLDPLTSAEDNEQFF
15	NA	NA	TRBJ2-1	TRBV7-3	TGTGCCAGCAGCCCCACCTCTAGTGAGCTAAATGAGCAGTTCTTC	CASSPTSSELNEQFF
13	NA	NA	TRBJ1-2	TRBV24-1	TGTGCCACCAGTGATGGGACAAAATATGGCTACACCTTC	CATSDGTKYGYTF
16	NA	NA	TRBJ2-3	TRBV11-3	TGTGCCAGCAGCTTAGATGTACGGGGAAGCACAGATACGCAGTATTTT	CASSLDVRGSTDTQYF
15	NA	NA	TRBJ2-3	TRBV30	TGTGCCTGGAGAGGGCGGGATGGGTACACAGATACGCAGTATTTT	CAWRGRDGYTDTQYF
16	NA	TRBD1	TRBJ1-1	TRBV5-6	TGTGCCAGCAGCTTGGAGACAGGGGGTAGGAACACTGAAGCTTTCTTT	CASSLETGGRNTEAFF
15	few	TRBD2	TRBJ2-2	TRBV2	TGTGCCAGCAGTGACCTGCTAGCGGGGACCGGGGAGCTGTTTTTT	CASSDLLAGTGELFF
20	NA	TRBD2	TRBJ2-1	TRBV3-1/TRBV3-2	TGTGCCAGCAGCCAACCTAGGGGACTAGCGGGAGGGCCCCCCTACAATGAGCAGTTCTTC	CASSQPRGLAGGPPYNEQFF
12	NA	NA	TRBJ2-7	TRBV29-1	TGCAGCGTTGGAAACAGCCCCTACGAGCAGTACTTC	CSVGNSPYEQYF
14	NA	TRBD2	TRBJ2-1	TRBV5-6	TGTGCCAGCCATACTAGCGGGCCATACAATGAGCAGTTCTTC	CASHTSGPYNEQFF
12	NA	TRBD1	TRBJ1-1	TRBV29-1	TGCAGCGTTTGGGACAGATACACTGAAGCTTTCTTT	CSVWDRYTEAFF
18	NA	TRBD2	TRBJ2-3	TRBV5-1	TGCGCCAGCAGCTTTGGACTAGCGGGAGGGCCAGGAGCAGATACGCAGTATTTT	CASSFGLAGGPGADTQYF
14	once	NA	TRBJ2-2	TRBV7-6	TGTGCCAGCAGCTTAGGGGCGCTGGCCGGGGAGCTGTTTTTT	CASSLGALAGELFF